This T cell receptor (beta chain) was profiled in a study of shared clonotypes between healthy human individuals. The deep-level immunoSEQ assay was used. Assay used: immunoSEQ multiplex PCR; TCRdb lists only in-frame clones, some missing. This sample has 1.4 million to 1.5 million clones, with approximately 97% found just once. The ends were cut back, 4 bases at V and 4 bases at J, with 8 bases in the middle. Germline V gene lookup returns CDR1 SQVTM and CDR2 ANQGSEA. The CDR3 extends over 12 amino acids. The receptor's source is a man aged 30-40 years in good health. Sequencing was done on a sample of naive CD4+ T cells sorted from blood. As for subset: CD45RA+ positively selected. This rearrangement joins TRBV29-1 to TRBJ2-1; D ambiguous. The CDR3 nucleotides read TGCAGCGTTGCAGTGCAATACAATGAGCAGTTCTTC. Translated, it gives CSVAVQYNEQFF.